The entry that follows covers one TCR beta chain sequence. Its antigen is not yet known. Base qualities were left out, and no much larger clone turns up one base away. Donors were 35 to 40 systemically healthy Caucasian individuals from Russia aged 6 to 90 years. Each donor gave 9.5 to 10 milliliters of peripheral blood, drawn into EDTA-treated Vacutainer tubes. PBMCs were isolated by Ficoll-Paque density-gradient centrifugation, with at least 7 million obtained per sample. Trizol reagent was used to extract total RNA from the PBMCs, yielding at least 6 micrograms per sample. For every donor, an aliquot of PBMCs went through flow cytometry to measure the percentages of naive CD45RAhigh/CD27high T cells. Library creation used 5' RACE. Sequenced on an Illumina HiSeq 2500. A second PCR of roughly 7 to 12 cycles was performed with a sample-barcoded 5' primer and a J-beta primer mix. A template-switch 5' adaptor carrying 12 random nucleotides introduced a unique molecular identifier onto each TCR beta cDNA molecule. Each sample yielded at least 2.5 million CDR3-containing paired-end reads. First-strand cDNA synthesis was performed from all RNA using the Mint cDNA synthesis kit, with priming by a TRBC-specific oligonucleotide. After uracil-DNA glycosylase treatment, a first 18-cycle PCR used universal primers M1SS and BC2_uni_R on all cDNA. Turning to the authors' computational methods: Each sample was normalized by randomly selecting 1 million high-quality reads, each carrying a distinct molecular identifier. Instead of being binned into consensus sequences, reads that shared molecular identifiers were thrown out. MiTCR, set to a Q25 quality threshold and the strictest error-elimination algorithm, was used for CDR3 identification, clonotype clustering and error correction. Lower-bound total TCR beta diversity was estimated with a nonparametric unseen species model using Euler transformation. TCRdb trimmed the raw reads at Q25, called clones with MiXCR and kept productive beta chains. Records with the same CDR3 protein are collapsed into one entry carrying the most frequent genes and DNA. The V and J calls were not made by the authors but by TCRdb's processing. Across this sample there are roughly 560,000 distinct CDR3 sequences, with about 25% seen only once. Around 10% of the sample belongs to the ten largest clones.

The junction shows trimming of 6 bases on V and 6 bases on J, plus 13 bases between the germline ends. Inclusive of the bounding cysteine and phenylalanine, the CDR3 is 13 residues long. This entry keeps only the CDR3 DNA: 39 bases, framed from base 1. This entry is derived from a study of blood T cells in healthy people across ages (dated by TCRdb to between 2014 and 2017). A note on the overall study: In model experiments, roughly one uniquely barcoded TCR beta cDNA molecule per two T cells was captured by template switching. For two donors (one aged 18 to 30 and one aged 80 or older), the study analyzed two additional independent replicas of 1 million unique cDNA reads from the same blood draw. Four age groups were formed from the donors: young (average approximately 15 years), middle-aged (approximately 39), aged (roughly 58) and long-lived (around 82). Age-related changes in TCR beta repertoire diversity were measured in the study by deep sequencing normalized with unique cDNA molecular identifiers. Here is what the overall study found, with its caveats: There was a strong correlation between observed TCR beta diversity and the percentage of naive T cells measured by flow cytometry. As age increased, observed TCR beta diversity per million T cells dropped in a roughly linear way, and a significant reduction was already evident by age approximately 40. Estimates of total diversity based on one million sequenced T cells were considered lower bounds and underestimates. Since profiling was done on bulk unsorted PBMCs, naive and antigen-experienced compartments could not be conclusively compared. Because the CMV infection status of the donors was unknown, age-related changes in expanded clonotypes may potentially have been confounded. The long-lived group showed more naive CD4+ T cells, fewer expanded clones and increased TCR diversity than the aged group, suggesting age selection.

These data are also associated with another study on T cells of mothers and their children. Per the second study: Donors were nine systemically healthy Caucasian individuals: three mothers and their six children. cDNA synthesis used all of the extracted RNA, with 1.5 ug of RNA in each 15 ul reaction. In the second PCR, the M1S primer added sample barcodes and 2-4 random nucleotides. Over 10 million TCR beta CDR3 reads came from each mother, compared with several million reads from each child. In both related and unrelated pairs, thymic selection shapes the output of TCR recombination in a similar way, with inherited differences having only a minor effect. Related mother-child pairs always showed normalized repertoire overlap that was slightly higher than in unrelated mother-child pairs, though the difference was never significant. With a sensitivity of about 100 clones per million clonotypes, no persistent microchimeric T cell clones were detected. The study used deep NGS to compare TCR beta repertoires of mothers and children, seeking features distinguishing related mother-child pairs from unrelated individuals. On average, the children were approximately 11 +/- 4 years old, while the mothers were about 40 +/- 4 years old. Libraries were sequenced on Illumina HiSeq 2000 with 100+100 nt paired-end reads after adapter ligation with NEBNext reagents. Mother and child libraries were prepared a month apart and sequenced in separate runs to prevent cross-contamination. For each donor, somewhere between roughly 450,000 and 2,200,000 distinct TCR beta clonotypes were identified. Naive TCR beta clonotypes were estimated from low-frequency clonotypes matched to each donor's FACS-determined naive share, without sorting.

The TCR was taken from a boy aged 5 to 17 in good health. The sequenced sample was blood. The V and J genes are TRBV12-3 or TRBV12-4 and TRBJ2-3; possibly the D gene is TRBD2, per 6 matching bases. The CDR3 corresponds to CASRLAGSDTQYF. The base sequence is TGTGCCAGCAGACTAGCAGGGAGTGATACGCAGTATTTT.